This is a list of T cell receptor beta chains from one sample in a study of spatial heterogeneity in lung cancer. TCRdb processed the 5' RACE reads anew with MiXCR; each CDR3 protein has one entry. This sample yields roughly 75,000 distinct CDR3 sequences, of which approximately 12% are seen a single time; roughly 6.9% belongs to the top ten. The specimen comprised PBMCs, sampled at surgery. Source of these receptors: a male donor with early-stage non-small cell lung cancer. The CDR3 runs from the conserved cysteine through the conserved F or W. Each record gives: V gene, clone size, D gene, J gene, CDR3 protein, CDR3 DNA. The D gene is left open where the match is weak. Where a row states a size, it is once, few, many or the class of an expanded clone; other rows omit it.

v_gene: TRBV27
abundance: many
d_gene: TRBD1
j_gene: TRBJ2-7
CDR3aa: CASSLLLRGHSYEQYF
CDR3nt: TGTGCCAGCAGTCTACTACTCAGGGGGCACTCCTACGAGCAGTACTTC

v_gene: TRBV11-3
abundance: few
d_gene: TRBD1
j_gene: TRBJ2-1
CDR3aa: CASSLPGGLPGNEQFF
CDR3nt: TGTGCCAGCAGCTTGCCAGGGGGATTGCCGGGCAATGAGCAGTTCTTC

v_gene: TRBV12-3/TRBV12-4
abundance: few
d_gene: -
j_gene: TRBJ2-7
CDR3aa: CASSLRERSSYEQYF
CDR3nt: TGTGCCAGCAGTTTGCGCGAGCGAAGCTCCTACGAGCAGTACTTC

v_gene: TRBV2
abundance: -
d_gene: -
j_gene: TRBJ1-2
CDR3aa: CASSPRGDLEVYGYTF
CDR3nt: TGTGCCAGCAGCCCCCGGGGGGACCTCGAGGTATATGGCTACACCTTC

v_gene: TRBV12-3/TRBV12-4
abundance: -
d_gene: -
j_gene: TRBJ2-3
CDR3aa: CASSFGLPTDTQYF
CDR3nt: TGTGCCAGCAGTTTTGGTCTTCCCACAGATACGCAGTATTTT

v_gene: TRBV7-9
abundance: many
d_gene: -
j_gene: TRBJ2-7
CDR3aa: CASSPSYEQYF
CDR3nt: TGTGCCAGCAGCCCGAGCTACGAGCAGTACTTC

v_gene: TRBV4-1
abundance: -
d_gene: TRBD2
j_gene: TRBJ2-1
CDR3aa: CASSQPGGEQFF
CDR3nt: TGCGCCAGCAGTCAGCCGGGAGGTGAGCAGTTCTTC

v_gene: TRBV5-1
abundance: few
d_gene: -
j_gene: TRBJ2-7
CDR3aa: CASSDGPGLSYEQYF
CDR3nt: TGCGCCAGCAGCGATGGACCGGGCCTTAGTTACGAGCAGTACTTC

v_gene: TRBV6-5
abundance: few
d_gene: -
j_gene: TRBJ2-1
CDR3aa: CASSYWGNEQFF
CDR3nt: TGTGCCAGCAGTTACTGGGGTAATGAGCAGTTCTTC

v_gene: TRBV30
abundance: -
d_gene: -
j_gene: TRBJ1-4
CDR3aa: CAWSVHPGEEKLFF
CDR3nt: TGTGCCTGGAGTGTACATCCAGGGGAAGAAAAACTGTTTTTT

v_gene: TRBV2
abundance: -
d_gene: -
j_gene: TRBJ1-4
CDR3aa: CASSPVRDQVEKLFF
CDR3nt: TGTGCCAGCAGCCCGGTCAGGGACCAAGTGGAAAAACTGTTTTTT

v_gene: TRBV9
abundance: -
d_gene: -
j_gene: TRBJ2-3
CDR3aa: CASSAGRLGDTQYF
CDR3nt: TGTGCCAGCAGCGCCGGACGGTTGGGGGATACGCAGTATTTT

v_gene: TRBV6-5
abundance: few
d_gene: -
j_gene: TRBJ1-3
CDR3aa: CASRRTTGSGNTIYF
CDR3nt: TGTGCCAGCAGACGGACGACAGGATCAGGAAACACCATATATTTT

v_gene: TRBV12-5
abundance: many
d_gene: TRBD1
j_gene: TRBJ1-2
CDR3aa: CASVLQGFDYGYTF
CDR3nt: TGTGCTAGTGTTCTACAGGGGTTCGACTATGGCTACACCTTC

v_gene: TRBV7-9
abundance: few
d_gene: TRBD1
j_gene: TRBJ2-7
CDR3aa: CASTWTGGAEQYF
CDR3nt: TGTGCCAGCACCTGGACAGGGGGGGCCGAGCAGTACTTC

v_gene: TRBV6-2/TRBV6-3
abundance: many
d_gene: -
j_gene: TRBJ1-5
CDR3aa: CASKSALYSNQPQHF
CDR3nt: TGTGCCAGCAAATCGGCGTTGTACAGCAATCAGCCCCAGCATTTT

v_gene: TRBV10-3
abundance: many
d_gene: TRBD1
j_gene: TRBJ2-5
CDR3aa: CAISDSTGVKETQYF
CDR3nt: TGTGCCATCAGTGATTCGACAGGGGTAAAGGAGACCCAGTACTTC

v_gene: TRBV5-1
abundance: -
d_gene: -
j_gene: TRBJ1-1
CDR3aa: CASSSGTLNTEAFF
CDR3nt: TGCGCCAGCAGCTCCGGGACACTTAACACTGAAGCTTTCTTT

v_gene: TRBV29-1
abundance: many
d_gene: -
j_gene: TRBJ2-7
CDR3aa: CSVVSSYEQYF
CDR3nt: TGCAGCGTTGTATCATCCTACGAGCAGTACTTC

v_gene: TRBV11-2
abundance: -
d_gene: -
j_gene: TRBJ2-2
CDR3aa: CASSLVPQNTGELFF
CDR3nt: TGTGCCAGCAGCTTGGTCCCCCAGAACACCGGGGAGCTGTTTTTT